The clone carrying this T cell receptor (beta chain) has a handful of counts. The antigen is undetermined. The study reverse transcribed the entire isolated RNA, so it sequenced expressed TCRB transcripts. Produced via immunoSEQ multiplex PCR; TCRdb's table is partial and in-frame only. The repertoire holds fewer than 200,000 clones, with about an eighth as singletons. A sort by CD45RO/CCR7/CD25/CD127/CD95/CD27 yielded CD4+ naive, central memory, regulatory and stem cell-like memory cells. The purity of all sorted populations exceeded 98%. The CDR3 length is 14 residues. Trimming at V came to 5 bases and at J to 8 bases, leaving 8 bases not matched to a gene. Per germline, CDR1 SEHNR and CDR2 FQNEAQ (reference sequence). This sample was taken from a study of beta chain features in type 1 diabetes. Study-wide context: Patients did not differ from healthy donors in age, gender or cell yield. The study, taken as a whole, reports: The analysis here could not establish whether HLA type shapes TCRB rearrangement.

The origin of this receptor is a woman between 18 and 29 years old in good health. This rearrangement joins TRBV7-9 to TRBJ2-4, with 8 bases matching TRBD2. Input material: central memory CD4+ T cells from blood. In DNA form, the CDR3 reads TGTGCCAGCAGCCTTCGGGAGGGCCAGGACATTCAGTACTTC. Translated, it gives CASSLREGQDIQYF.